These 25 T cell receptor beta chains were all obtained from the same sample, sequenced in a study of T cell clonality in common variable immunodeficiency. Study-level results: Fewer deletions and N-nucleotide insertions were reportedly seen in common variable immunodeficiency TCR beta sequences.

Antigen specificity for these receptors is unknown. Measured with immunoSEQ multiplex PCR; TCRdb has only the in-frame clones, and not every one. There are about 26,000 clones in the sample, none observed a single time. The specimen sequenced was peripheral blood mononuclear cells. Receptors originate from a human donor with common variable immunodeficiency.

To note about this clone: The read ends 3 residues before the CDR3 terminus; that terminus is restored from the germline J gene. V gene TRBV7-2 combines with J gene TRBJ2-7; no clear D gene. The CDR3 totals 14 residues. The germline V gene has CDR1 SGHTA and CDR2 FQGNSA. V was shortened by 1 base and J by 4 bases, with 11 bases between the two germline ends. The part of the CDR3 DNA that was read is TGTGCCAGCAGCTTAGGAGCCGTCGTATACGAG. Protein: CASSLGAVVYE. The full CDR3 protein reads CASSLGAVVYEQYF. The full variable domain, completed using reference TRBV7-2 and TRBJ2-7, is GAGVSQSPSNKVTEKGKDVELRCDPISGHTALYWYRQSLGQGLEFLIYFQGNSAPDKSGLPSDRFSAERTGGSVSTLTIQRTQQEDSAVYLCASSLGAVVYEQYFGPGTRLTVT.

For this clone: The read terminates 3 residues before the CDR3 end, so the remaining end is supplied by the germline J gene. This sequence joins TRBV18 and TRBJ2-7; 9 bases map to TRBD1. CDR3 length: 16 amino acids. The V gene end was trimmed by 3 bases and the J gene end by 0 bases; junction bases not matched to a gene: 6. CDR1 and CDR2 (germline): KGHSH, LQKENI. The part of the CDR3 DNA that was read is TGTGCCAGCTCACCCTCCGGGACAGGGTACTCCTACGAG. It translates to CASSPSGTGYSYE. The CDR3 in its entirety is CASSPSGTGYSYEQYF.

Points on this clone: From the germline J gene comes the end of the CDR3, since the read stops 3 residues before it. V usage is TRBV5-1 and J usage is TRBJ2-1; 7 nucleotides match TRBD2. This CDR3 comprises 16 residues. CDR1 SGHRS and CDR2 YFSETQ come from the germline V gene. V shed 0 bases and J 1 base; nucleotides not matched to a gene: 4. The covered CDR3 bases are TGCGCCAGCAGCTTGGGTGGCGGGAGATCCTACAATGAG. Translated: CASSLGGGRSYNE. The complete CDR3 protein is CASSLGGGRSYNEQFF.

This clone was counted ten times or more. The CDR3 end falls 3 residues outside the read, so it is completed with the germline J gene. The V call is TRBV30, the J call TRBJ1-4; possible D gene TRBD1, 5 bases. This CDR3 spans 16 amino acids. The V end lost 2 bases, the J end lost 2 bases, and 15 bases lay between the germline ends. The germline CDR1 and CDR2 sequences are GTSNPN and SVGIG (reference sequence). CDR3 bases read: TGTGCCTGGAGTTTAGGGCAGGGATCTACTAATGAAAAA. Translation gives CAWSLGQGSTNEK. Given in full, the CDR3 is CAWSLGQGSTNEKLFF.

This clone occurred many times. The read halts 3 residues ahead of the CDR3 end, with the missing end drawn from the germline J gene. This chain links TRBV20-1 with TRBJ2-7, with 7 bases fitting TRBD2. The V segment lost 1 base and the J segment 4 bases; nucleotides outside the gene matches: 1. Per germline, CDR1 DFQATT and CDR2 SNEGSKA (reference sequence). The CDR3 length is 12 residues. Incomplete CDR3 DNA: TGCAGTGCTAGAGGGGAGGGGTACGAG. Amino acid sequence: CSARGEGYE. The complete CDR3 protein is CSARGEGYEQYF.

Notes on this clone: The CDR3 end is not reached by the read, which stops 3 residues before it; the germline J gene fills it in. This chain joins TRBV20-1 and TRBJ2-1; 10 bases agree with TRBD2. The CDR3 loop spans 16 amino acids. In germline, CDR1 is DFQATT, CDR2 SNEGSKA (reference sequence). J was trimmed by 2 bases and V by 0 bases; bases with no gene match: 4. The CDR3: CSARDTLAGAYNEQFF. The sequenced part of the CDR3 DNA is TGCAGTGCTAGAGATACCCTAGCGGGAGCCTACAATGAG.

The CDR3: CASSSAGTSGVMGNEQFF. The DNA read from the CDR3 is TGTGCCAGCAGCTCAGCCGGGACTAGCGGGGTAATGGGCAATGAG. The chain carries TRBV7-6 and TRBJ2-1, with 13 bases matching TRBD2. Coverage ceases 3 residues before the CDR3 finishes, and the germline J gene fills in the end. V lost 4 bases to trimming and J lost 6 bases; unmatched junction nucleotides: 12. The germline CDR1 and CDR2 sequences are SGHVS and FNYEAQ. CDR3 size: 18 residues.

Worth noting for this clone: The CDR3 goes on 3 residues after the read ends, and that part is filled in from the germline J gene. The rearrangement joins TRBV7-3 to TRBJ1-6; tentatively, D is TRBD1 (6 bases). Germline V gene lookup returns CDR1 SGHTA and CDR2 FQGTGA. V was shortened by 3 bases and J by 7 bases, with 13 bases between the two germline ends. The CDR3 covers 15 residues. Incomplete CDR3 DNA: TGTGCCAGCAGCTTGGACAGCCAGATGAATTCACCC. Translated, it gives CASSLDSQMNSP. The CDR3 reads in full as CASSLDSQMNSPLHF.

This clone has only a few counts. The CDR3 end lies 3 residues beyond the end of the read and is filled in from the germline J gene. The chain couples TRBV7-2 to TRBJ1-6; a possible D gene is TRBD1 (6 bases). Per the germline V gene, CDR1 is SGHTA and CDR2 is FQGNSA. Trimming took 1 base from V and 8 from J, leaving 9 bases between them. The CDR3 is 14 residues long. The CDR3 region is CASSLDREDSPLHF. The CDR3 bases that were read are TGTGCCAGCAGCTTAGACAGGGAGGATTCACCC.

This clone was counted between two and nine times. The read terminates 3 residues ahead of where the CDR3 ends, so the germline J gene completes it. This chain connects TRBV5-1 to TRBJ2-5; no clear D. V lost 3 bases, J lost 0 bases, and 15 bases lay in between. The CDR3 has 16 residues. Germline CDR1 is SGHRS and CDR2 is YFSETQ. The CDR3 spells CASSSGSVSHQETQYF. CDR3 DNA (partial): TGCGCCAGCAGCTCGGGTTCGGTATCCCACCAAGAGACC.

This clone has a handful of counts. The CDR3 sequence: CSALLRTQYF. The sequenced part of the CDR3 DNA is TGCAGTGCACTGCTCCGAACC. The chain carries TRBV20-1 and TRBJ2-5; no clear D gene. The read ends 3 residues before the CDR3 terminus; that terminus is restored from the germline J gene. Germline V gives CDR1 DFQATT, CDR2 SNEGSKA (reference sequence). The CDR3 runs 10 residues.

This clone was seen at least ten times. The read ends 3 residues before the CDR3 terminus; that terminus is restored from the germline J gene. V and J are TRBV28 and TRBJ2-7, with TRBD2 as a possible D gene (5 bases). CDR1 is MDHEN and CDR2 is SYDVKM in the germline V gene. V was trimmed by 6 bases and J by 3 bases, leaving 18 bases between them. CDR3 length: 15 residues. Partial CDR3 DNA: TGTGCCAGCAGGAATTGGCGGGCTGGGGACTACGAG. Translated: CASRNWRAGDYE. The entire CDR3 reads CASRNWRAGDYEQYF.

This clone was counted many times. The CDR3 end is not reached by the read, which stops 3 residues before it; the germline J gene fills it in. This chain joins TRBV5-4 and TRBJ2-7; D gene ambiguous. Germline CDR1 reads SGHNT; CDR2 reads YYREEE (reference sequence). CDR3 length: 13 residues. With 4 bases removed from V and 5 bases from J, the gap between germline ends came to 13 bases. The CDR3 is CASSLTSRDEQYF. The DNA read from the CDR3 is TGTGCCAGCAGCCTGACATCGCGAGACGAG.

Of note for this clone: Sequencing ends 3 residues short of the CDR3 end; the germline J gene provides the rest. V gene TRBV16 combines with J gene TRBJ2-7; 8 nucleotides agree with TRBD2. CDR1 is KGHSY, CDR2 FQNENV, per germline. The CDR3 length is 16 residues. Trimming removed 4 bases from V and 2 bases from J; junction bases left unmatched: 10. The CDR3 spells CASSLPPGGSAYEQYF. Partial CDR3 DNA: TGTGCCAGCAGCCTCCCCCCGGGGGGGTCCGCCTACGAG.

Concerning this clone: Read data end 3 residues before the CDR3 end; the end is taken from the germline J gene. The chain couples TRBV19 to TRBJ2-1; TRBD2 matches 7 bases. Germline values: CDR1 LNHDA, CDR2 SQIVND (reference sequence). The CDR3 is 17 residues long. V lost 1 base and J lost 7; bases outside the gene matches: 13. The CDR3 DNA, read in part, is TGTGCCAGTAGTATAGTACTTGGCGGGAGAACTGTGAATGAG. This codes for CASSIVLGGRTVNE. The CDR3 as a whole reads CASSIVLGGRTVNEQFF. The whole variable domain, remainder taken from reference TRBV19 and TRBJ2-1, is DGGITQSPKYLFRKEGQNVTLSCEQNLNHDAMYWYRQDPGQGLRLIYYSQIVNDFQKGDIAEGYSVSREKKESFPLTVTSAQKNPTAFYLCASSIVLGGRTVNEQFFGPGTRLTVL.

This clone has at least ten counts. The read stops 3 residues short of the end of the CDR3; the missing end is completed from the germline J gene. V and J are TRBV10-3 and TRBJ2-3, with 9 bases that match TRBD1. Germline CDR1 ENHRY, CDR2 SYGVKD. The J segment lost 6 bases and the V segment lost 0 bases, leaving 4 bases of the junction unmatched. The CDR3 extends over 15 amino acids. The sequenced part of the CDR3 DNA is TGTGCCATCAGTGAGTCAGGGACAGGGCCGGATACG. Its protein product is CAISESGTGPDT. The complete CDR3 reads CAISESGTGPDTQYF.

This clone has at least ten counts. The read stops 3 residues short of the end of the CDR3; the missing end is completed from the germline J gene. V usage is TRBV20-1 and J usage is TRBJ2-1; TRBD1 matches 9 bases. The length of the CDR3 is 12 residues. The trim removed 4 bases at V and 7 bases at J, leaving 2 bases unmatched. Per the germline V gene, CDR1 is DFQATT and CDR2 is SNEGSKA (reference sequence). CDR3 amino acids: CSATTGGNEQFF. Partial CDR3 DNA: TGCAGTGCTACGACAGGGGGGAATGAG.

Notes on this clone: The sequence runs out 3 residues before the end of the CDR3; the remainder is reconstructed from the germline J gene. The rearrangement joins TRBV6-1 to TRBJ2-7; tentative D call: TRBD1 (6 bases). The germline V gene encodes CDR1 MNHNS and CDR2 SASEGT. CDR3 length equals 15 residues. Trimming took off 4 bases at V and 2 bases at J, with 15 bases between the two ends. The CDR3 sequence: CASSVTTGATYEQYF. Incomplete CDR3 DNA: TGTGCCAGCAGTGTAACGACAGGAGCAACCTACGAG.

Of note for this clone: Coverage ceases 3 residues before the CDR3 finishes, and the germline J gene fills in the end. The V and J genes are TRBV18 and TRBJ2-7; D is unresolved. The V end was cut by 4 bases, the J end by 3 bases, with 13 bases between. This CDR3 has 14 amino acids. Germline loops: CDR1 KGHSH, CDR2 LQKENI. The CDR3 bases that were read are TGTGCCAGCTCACAGGGCCGCACAAACTACGAG. This gives the protein CASSQGRTNYE. The full CDR3 protein is CASSQGRTNYEQYF.

This clone turned up a few times. Read sequence stops 3 residues before the CDR3 end, and the germline J gene provides the missing end. J is TRBJ2-1 and V is TRBV18, with TRBD1 identical over 9 bases. The germline V gene has CDR1 KGHSH and CDR2 LQKENI. CDR3 length: 15 residues. Trimming at V came to 6 bases and at J to 8 bases, leaving 11 bases not matched to a gene. CDR3 in amino acids: CASSQTGQGGYEQFF. The CDR3 DNA, read in part, is TGTGCCAGCTCCCAGACGGGACAGGGCGGGTATGAG.

CDR3 loop: CSARVPLAGAETQYF. The CDR3 bases that were read are TGCAGTGCTAGAGTCCCGCTAGCGGGAGCCGAGACC. The chain carries TRBV20-1 and TRBJ2-5; 10 bases fit TRBD2. The read halts 3 residues ahead of the CDR3 end, with the missing end drawn from the germline J gene. After removal of 1 base from V and 5 bases from J, the junction contained 7 bases not matched to a gene. From germline, CDR1 is DFQATT and CDR2 SNEGSKA (reference sequence). The CDR3 has 15 amino acids.

In this sample, this clone turned up a few times. The read is 3 residues too short to cover the CDR3 end, so that end is filled in from the germline J gene. The rearrangement joins TRBV19 to TRBJ2-7; D possibly corresponds to TRBD2 (6 bases). Trimming removed 1 base at V and 1 base at J, with 14 bases between. The CDR3 totals 16 residues. Germline V gene lookup returns CDR1 LNHDA and CDR2 SQIVND (reference sequence). CDR3 bases read: TGTGCCAGTAGTATAGGATCGGCTAGCGAGTCCTACGAG. Protein: CASSIGSASESYE. The full CDR3 is CASSIGSASESYEQYF.

In its sample, this clone was seen many times. From the germline J gene comes the end of the CDR3, since the read stops 3 residues before it. The chain recombines TRBV4-2 with TRBJ2-1, with D possibly called TRBD1 or TRBD2 (6 bases each). In germline, CDR1 is LGHNA, CDR2 YNFKEQ. V was clipped by 4 bases and J by 3 bases, with 16 bases between them. This CDR3 comprises 16 residues. The CDR3 loop reads CASSPQGRTDYNEQFF. CDR3 DNA, as far as it was read: TGTGCCAGCAGCCCCCAGGGGAGGACTGACTACAATGAG.

This clone is judged medium-sized. Read coverage stops 3 residues before the CDR3 terminus; the germline J gene supplies the remainder. The chain is built from TRBV19 and TRBJ2-1; the match to TRBD2 covers 9 bases. V lost 3 bases to trimming and J lost 9 bases; unmatched junction nucleotides: 12. Germline CDR1 LNHDA, CDR2 SQIVND (reference sequence). The CDR3 consists of 16 residues. Partial CDR3 DNA: TGTGCCAGTAGTATCTTGACTAGCGGAGCTATGGGTGAG. Translating gives CASSILTSGAMGE. The full CDR3 is CASSILTSGAMGEQFF.

This clone was seen ten or more times. The CDR3 is CASSLNRPIADTQYF. CDR3 DNA, as far as it was read: TGTGCCAGCAGCTTAAACAGACCCATCGCAGATACG. The chain uses TRBV11-2 and TRBJ2-3; D unclear. The read halts 3 residues ahead of the CDR3 end, with the missing end drawn from the germline J gene. This CDR3 has 15 residues. Trimming stripped 2 bases from V and 4 bases from J, with 13 bases between. Germline V gene sequence: CDR1 SGHAT, CDR2 FQNNGV.